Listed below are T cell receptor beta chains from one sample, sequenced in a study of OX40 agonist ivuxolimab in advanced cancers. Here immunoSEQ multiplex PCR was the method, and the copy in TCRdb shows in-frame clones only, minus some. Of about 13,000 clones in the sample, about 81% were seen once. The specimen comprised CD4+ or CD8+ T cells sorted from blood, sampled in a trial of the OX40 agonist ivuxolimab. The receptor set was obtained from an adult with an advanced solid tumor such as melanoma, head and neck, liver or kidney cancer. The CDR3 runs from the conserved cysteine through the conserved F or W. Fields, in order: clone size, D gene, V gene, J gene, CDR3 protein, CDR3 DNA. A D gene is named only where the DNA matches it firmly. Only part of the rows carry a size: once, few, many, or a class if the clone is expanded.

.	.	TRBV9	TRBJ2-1	CASSPRQASYNEQFF	TGTGCCAGCAGCCCTCGACAGGCCTCCTACAATGAGCAGTTCTTC
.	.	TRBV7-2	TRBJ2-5	CASSFPGTEETQYF	TGTGCCAGCAGCTTCCCGGGTACTGAAGAGACCCAGTACTTC
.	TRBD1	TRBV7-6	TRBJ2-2	CASSRTGTNTGELFF	TGTGCCAGCAGCCGGACAGGGACGAACACCGGGGAGCTGTTTTTT
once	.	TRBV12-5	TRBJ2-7	CASGPPGSGDEQYF	TGTGCTAGTGGTCCCCCGGGAAGCGGTGACGAGCAGTACTTC
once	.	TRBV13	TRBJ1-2	CASSPGTALYYGYTF	TGTGCCAGCAGCCCGGGGACTGCGCTATACTATGGCTACACCTTC
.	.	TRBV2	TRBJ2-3	CAIMGGDTDTQYF	TGTGCCATAATGGGGGGAGACACAGATACGCAGTATTTT
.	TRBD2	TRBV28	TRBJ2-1	CASSPSGSGPNEQFF	TGTGCCAGCAGCCCTAGCGGGAGTGGTCCCAATGAGCAGTTCTTC
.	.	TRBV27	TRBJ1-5	CASSLGQGNQPQHF	TGTGCCAGCAGTTTAGGGCAGGGAAATCAGCCCCAGCATTTT
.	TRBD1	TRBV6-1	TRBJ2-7	CASSGLDRGPSYEQYF	TGTGCCAGCAGTGGCCTGGACAGGGGGCCTTCCTACGAGCAGTACTTC
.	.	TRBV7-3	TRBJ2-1	CASSLNGPGRGNEQFF	TGTGCCAGCAGCTTAAATGGGCCTGGGCGGGGCAATGAGCAGTTCTTC
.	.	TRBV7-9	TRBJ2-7	CASSLGGGIYEQYF	TGTGCCAGCAGCTTAGGGGGAGGCATCTACGAGCAGTACTTC
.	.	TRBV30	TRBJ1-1	CAWSVGILTEAFF	TGTGCCTGGAGTGTTGGGATCCTCACTGAAGCTTTCTTT
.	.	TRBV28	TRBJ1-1	CASLPRPNTEAFF	TGTGCCAGCCTGCCCAGGCCCAACACTGAAGCTTTCTTT